This T cell receptor beta chain was obtained from a study of blood T cells in healthy people across ages. The second PCR ran about 7 to 12 cycles with a sample-barcoded 5' primer and J-beta primers. MiXCR, run by TCRdb on the 5' RACE reads, gives a single entry per CDR3 protein. The sample lists over 1,500,000 distinct CDR3 sequences; approximately 40% were seen once. Per-sample yields of isolated PBMCs were at least 6 million. Germline V gene sequence: CDR1 SGDLS, CDR2 YYNGEE. The CDR3 spans 15 residues. Trimming removed 2 bases from V and 7 bases from J; junction bases left unmatched: 6. This receptor was taken from a human donor in good health. The material sequenced was blood. This sequence joins TRBV9 and TRBJ2-1; 10 nucleotides align to TRBD2. The CDR3 DNA sequence: TGTGCCAGCAGCGTCGGACTAGCGGAAAAAAATGAGCAGTTCTTC. The encoded protein is CASSVGLAEKNEQFF.